The clone carrying this TCR beta chain was recorded many times. What it binds is unknown. The CDR3 is 16 residues long. Germline V gene sequence: CDR1 SGHKS, CDR2 YYEKEE (reference sequence). V lost 1 base to trimming and J lost 2 bases, with 15 bases between them. This sample stems from a study of identical twins. Study results and caveats: Insertion counts were lower in abundant cord blood beta clonotypes, a trend that memory repertoires did not show. In zero-insertion analyses, partial confounding could arise from invariant MAIT and iNKT cells.

Healthy Caucasians alone served as donors. A universal primer site was incorporated via template switching, and the cDNA contained unique molecular identifiers. TCRdb used MiXCR to reprocess the 5' RACE reads, holding one entry per CDR3 protein. This table has 240,000 or so distinct CDR3 sequences, approximately 10% appearing once. This receptor was taken from a man in his fifties in good health. Sequencing was carried out using memory T cells sorted from blood. V gene TRBV5-5 combines with J gene TRBJ2-5, with D maybe TRBD2 (5 bases). CDR3 amino acids: CASSLSPGTMQETQYF. As DNA, the CDR3 is TGTGCCAGCAGCTTGTCCCCGGGAACGATGCAAGAGACCCAGTACTTC.